This T cell receptor (beta chain) stems from a study of early T cells in non-severe SARS-CoV-2 infection. Study findings and constraints: Missing private and CD4 specificities, VDJdb matching favored anti-spike CD8 responses.

The CDR3 contains 10 residues. The V end lost 7 bases, the J end lost 6 bases, and 6 bases lay between the germline ends. Germline values: CDR1 SNHLY, CDR2 FYNNEI. Separate cDNA molecules each had unique molecular identifiers attached to them. TCRdb redid the calling of the 5' RACE reads with MiXCR, one entry per CDR3 protein. The sample holds some 30,000 distinct CDR3 sequences, 2.9% seen once. In this sample, this clonotype turned up many times. Its antigen is undetermined. J is TRBJ2-5 and V is TRBV2; D is unclear. The TCR originated in an adult who was a healthcare worker with PCR-confirmed SARS-CoV-2 infection or an uninfected control (not recorded which). The specimen was whole blood. Here the CDR3 reads CASKTKTQYF. CDR3 bases: TGTGCCAGCAAGACGAAGACCCAGTACTTC.